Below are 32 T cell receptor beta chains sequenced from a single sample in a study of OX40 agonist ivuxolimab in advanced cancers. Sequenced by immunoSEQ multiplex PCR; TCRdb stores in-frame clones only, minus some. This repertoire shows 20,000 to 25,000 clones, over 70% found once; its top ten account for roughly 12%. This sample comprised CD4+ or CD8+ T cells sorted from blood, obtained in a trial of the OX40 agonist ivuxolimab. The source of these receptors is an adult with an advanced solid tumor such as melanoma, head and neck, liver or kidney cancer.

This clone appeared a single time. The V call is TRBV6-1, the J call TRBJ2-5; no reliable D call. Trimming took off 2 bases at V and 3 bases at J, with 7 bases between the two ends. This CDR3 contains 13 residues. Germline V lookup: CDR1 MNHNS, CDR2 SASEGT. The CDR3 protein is CASSELRKETQYF. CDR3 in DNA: TGTGCCAGCAGTGAACTTCGGAAAGAGACCCAGTACTTC.

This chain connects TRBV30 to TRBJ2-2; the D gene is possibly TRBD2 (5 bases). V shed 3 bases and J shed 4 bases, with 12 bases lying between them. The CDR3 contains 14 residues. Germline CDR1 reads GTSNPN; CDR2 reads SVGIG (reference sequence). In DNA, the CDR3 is TGTGCCTGGAGCCCGGGGATAAGCACCGGGGAGCTGTTTTTT. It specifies CAWSPGISTGELFF.

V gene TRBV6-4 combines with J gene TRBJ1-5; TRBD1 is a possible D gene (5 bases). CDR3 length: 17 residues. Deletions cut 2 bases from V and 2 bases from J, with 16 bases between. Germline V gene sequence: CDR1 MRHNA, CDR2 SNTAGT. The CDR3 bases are TGTGCCAGCAGTGACGGGCAGGGATTGATTCGCAATCAGCCCCAGCATTTT. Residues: CASSDGQGLIRNQPQHF.

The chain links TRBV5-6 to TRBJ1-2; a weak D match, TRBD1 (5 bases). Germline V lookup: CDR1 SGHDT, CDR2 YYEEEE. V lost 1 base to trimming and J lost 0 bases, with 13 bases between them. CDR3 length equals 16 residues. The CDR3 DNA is TGTGCCAGCAGCTTGTTAGGGGAGACAGCTAACTATGGCTACACCTTC. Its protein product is CASSLLGETANYGYTF.

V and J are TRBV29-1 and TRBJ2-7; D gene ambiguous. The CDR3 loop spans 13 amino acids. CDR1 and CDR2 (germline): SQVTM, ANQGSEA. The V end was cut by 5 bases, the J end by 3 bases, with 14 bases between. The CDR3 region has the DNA TGCAGCGTTTTTAGTCTCTGGGACTACGAGCAGTACTTC. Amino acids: CSVFSLWDYEQYF.

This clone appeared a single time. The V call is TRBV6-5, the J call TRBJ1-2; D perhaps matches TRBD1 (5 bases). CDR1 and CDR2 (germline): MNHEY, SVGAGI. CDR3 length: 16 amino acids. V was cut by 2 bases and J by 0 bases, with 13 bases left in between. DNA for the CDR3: TGTGCCAGCAGTTACCAGGGTATAGGTTCTAACTATGGCTACACCTTC. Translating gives CASSYQGIGSNYGYTF.

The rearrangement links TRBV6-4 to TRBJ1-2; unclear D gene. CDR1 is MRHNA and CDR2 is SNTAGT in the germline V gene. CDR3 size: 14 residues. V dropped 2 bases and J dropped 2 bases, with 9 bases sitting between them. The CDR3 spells CASSDGRSNYGYTF. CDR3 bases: TGTGCCAGCAGTGACGGTCGATCGAACTATGGCTACACCTTC.

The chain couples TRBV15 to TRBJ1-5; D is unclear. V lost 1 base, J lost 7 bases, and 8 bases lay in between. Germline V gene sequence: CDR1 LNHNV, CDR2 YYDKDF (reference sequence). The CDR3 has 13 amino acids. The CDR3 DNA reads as TGTGCCACCAGCAGAGCAACCTCCCAGCCCCAGCATTTT. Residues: CATSRATSQPQHF.

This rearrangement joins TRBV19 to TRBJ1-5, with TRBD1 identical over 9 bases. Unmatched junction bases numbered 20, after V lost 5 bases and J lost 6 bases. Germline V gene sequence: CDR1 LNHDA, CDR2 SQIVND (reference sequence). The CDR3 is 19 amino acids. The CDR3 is CASSPPTWTGESKGQPQHF. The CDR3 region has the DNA TGTGCCAGTAGTCCCCCGACATGGACAGGGGAGAGTAAAGGTCAGCCCCAGCATTTT.

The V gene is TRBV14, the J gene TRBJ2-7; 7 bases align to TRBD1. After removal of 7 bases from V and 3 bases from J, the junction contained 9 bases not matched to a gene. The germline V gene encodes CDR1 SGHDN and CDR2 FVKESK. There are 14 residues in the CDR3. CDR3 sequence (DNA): TGTGCCAGCAACCAGAGACAGGGAATCTACGAGCAGTACTTC. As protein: CASNQRQGIYEQYF. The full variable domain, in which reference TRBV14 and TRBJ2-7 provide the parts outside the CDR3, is EAGVTQFPSHSVIEKGQTVTLRCDPISGHDNLYWYRRVMGKEIKFLLHFVKESKQDESGMPNNRFLAERTGGTYSTLKVQPAELEDSGVYFCASNQRQGIYEQYFGPGTRLTVT.

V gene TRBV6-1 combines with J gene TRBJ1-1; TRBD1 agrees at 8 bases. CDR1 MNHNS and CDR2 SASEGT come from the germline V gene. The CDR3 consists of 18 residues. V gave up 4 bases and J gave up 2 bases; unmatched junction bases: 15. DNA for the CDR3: TGTGCCAGCAGTGTTGGCGGGGGGCCAGGGGGCTTCAACACTGAAGCTTTCTTT. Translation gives CASSVGGGPGGFNTEAFF.

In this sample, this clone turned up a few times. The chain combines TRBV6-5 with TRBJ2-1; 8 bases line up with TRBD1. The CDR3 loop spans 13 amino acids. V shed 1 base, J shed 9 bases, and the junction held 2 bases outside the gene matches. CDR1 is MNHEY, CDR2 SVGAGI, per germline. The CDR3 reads CASSYLQGGEQFF. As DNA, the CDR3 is TGTGCCAGCAGTTACTTACAGGGGGGTGAGCAGTTCTTC.

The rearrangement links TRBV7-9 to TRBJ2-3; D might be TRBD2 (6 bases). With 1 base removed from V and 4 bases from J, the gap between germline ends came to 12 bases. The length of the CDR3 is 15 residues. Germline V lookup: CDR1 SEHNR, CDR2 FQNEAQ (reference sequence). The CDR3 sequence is CASSLGLPGADTQYF. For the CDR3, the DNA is TGTGCCAGCAGCTTAGGTCTCCCGGGGGCAGATACGCAGTATTTT. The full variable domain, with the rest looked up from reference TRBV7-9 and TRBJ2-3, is DTGVSQNPRHKITKRGQNVTFRCDPISEHNRLYWYRQTLGQGPEFLTYFQNEAQLEKSRLLSDRFSAERPKGSFSTLEIQRTEQGDSAMYLCASSLGLPGADTQYFGPGTRLTVL.

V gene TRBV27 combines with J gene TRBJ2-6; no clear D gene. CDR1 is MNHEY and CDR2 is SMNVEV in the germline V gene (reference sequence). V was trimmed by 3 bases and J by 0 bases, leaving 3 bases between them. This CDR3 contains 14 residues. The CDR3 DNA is TGTGCCAGCAGTTTCTACTCTGGGGCCAACGTCCTGACTTTC. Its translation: CASSFYSGANVLTF.

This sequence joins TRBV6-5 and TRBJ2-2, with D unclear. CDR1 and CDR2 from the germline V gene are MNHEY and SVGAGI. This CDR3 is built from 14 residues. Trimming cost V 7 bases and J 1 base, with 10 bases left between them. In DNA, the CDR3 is TGTGCCAGCATGGACGCGGTGAACACCGGGGAGCTGTTTTTT. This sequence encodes CASMDAVNTGELFF.

The CDR3 DNA reads TGTGCCAGCAGCCCTCTGACAGGGGGCTATGAGCAGTTCTTC. Its translation: CASSPLTGGYEQFF. The J gene is TRBJ2-1, the V gene TRBV11-2; 10 nucleotides align to TRBD1. This CDR3 has 14 amino acids. The ends lost 5 bases at V and 8 bases at J; junction bases unmatched: 6. CDR1 SGHAT and CDR2 FQNNGV come from the germline V gene.

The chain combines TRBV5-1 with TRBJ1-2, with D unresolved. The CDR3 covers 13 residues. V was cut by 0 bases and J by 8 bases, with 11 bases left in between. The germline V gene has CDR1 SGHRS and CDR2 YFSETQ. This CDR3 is CASSLEPVGGYTF. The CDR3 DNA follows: TGCGCCAGCAGCTTGGAGCCGGTAGGAGGCTACACCTTC.

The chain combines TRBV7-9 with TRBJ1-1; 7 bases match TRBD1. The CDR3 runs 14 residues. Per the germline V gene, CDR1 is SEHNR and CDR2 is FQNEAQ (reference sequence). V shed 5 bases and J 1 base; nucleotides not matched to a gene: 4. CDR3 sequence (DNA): TGTGCCAGCAGCACTTGGACAGGGAACACTGAAGCTTTCTTT. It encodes CASSTWTGNTEAFF.

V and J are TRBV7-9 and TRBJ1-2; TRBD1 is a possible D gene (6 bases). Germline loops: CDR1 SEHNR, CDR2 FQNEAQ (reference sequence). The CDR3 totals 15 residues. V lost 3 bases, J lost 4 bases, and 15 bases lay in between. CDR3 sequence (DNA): TGTGCCAGCAGCTTGGACACAGGGATACCCTATGGCTACACCTTC. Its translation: CASSLDTGIPYGYTF.

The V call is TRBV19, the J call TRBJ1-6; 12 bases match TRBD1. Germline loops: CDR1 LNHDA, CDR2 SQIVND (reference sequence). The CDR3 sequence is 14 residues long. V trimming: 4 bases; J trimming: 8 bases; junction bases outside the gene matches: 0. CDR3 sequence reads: CASSRDRGHSPLHF. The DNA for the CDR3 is TGTGCCAGTAGTAGGGACAGGGGGCATTCACCCCTCCACTTT.

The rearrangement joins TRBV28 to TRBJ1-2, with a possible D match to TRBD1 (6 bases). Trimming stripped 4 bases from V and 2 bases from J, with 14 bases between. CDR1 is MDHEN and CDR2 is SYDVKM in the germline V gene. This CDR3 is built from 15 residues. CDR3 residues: CASSSSGDGNYGYTF. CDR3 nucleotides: TGTGCCAGCAGTTCCTCAGGGGATGGGAACTATGGCTACACCTTC.

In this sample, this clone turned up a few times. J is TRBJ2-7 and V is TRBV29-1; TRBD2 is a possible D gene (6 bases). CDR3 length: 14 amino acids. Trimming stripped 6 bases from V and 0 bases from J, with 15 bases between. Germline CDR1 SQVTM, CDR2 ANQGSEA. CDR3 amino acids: CSVRGAESSYEQYF. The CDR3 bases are TGCAGCGTCCGCGGGGCAGAGAGCTCCTACGAGCAGTACTTC.

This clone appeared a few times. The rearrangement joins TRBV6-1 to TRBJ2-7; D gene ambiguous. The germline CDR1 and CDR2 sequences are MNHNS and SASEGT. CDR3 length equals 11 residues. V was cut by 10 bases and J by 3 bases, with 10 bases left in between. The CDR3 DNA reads TGTGCCACCGGCCGGTACTACGAGCAGTACTTC. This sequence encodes CATGRYYEQYF.

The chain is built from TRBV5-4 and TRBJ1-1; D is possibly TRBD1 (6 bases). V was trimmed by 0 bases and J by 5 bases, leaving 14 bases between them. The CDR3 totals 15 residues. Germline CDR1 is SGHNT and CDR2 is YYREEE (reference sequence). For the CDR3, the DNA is TGTGCCAGCAGCTTGGAGGAGGGGGGTTGGACTGAAGCTTTCTTT. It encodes CASSLEEGGWTEAFF.

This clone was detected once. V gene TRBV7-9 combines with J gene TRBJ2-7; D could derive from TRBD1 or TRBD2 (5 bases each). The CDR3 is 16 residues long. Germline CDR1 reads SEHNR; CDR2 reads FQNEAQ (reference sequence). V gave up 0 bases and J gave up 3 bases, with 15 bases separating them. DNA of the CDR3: TGTGCCAGCAGCTTAGCGCGGGCAGGGAGTTACTACGAGCAGTACTTC. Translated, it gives CASSLARAGSYYEQYF.

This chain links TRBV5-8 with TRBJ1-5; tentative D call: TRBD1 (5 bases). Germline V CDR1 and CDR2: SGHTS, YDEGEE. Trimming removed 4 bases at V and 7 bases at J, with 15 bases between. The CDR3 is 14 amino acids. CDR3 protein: CASSRGEGKQPQHF. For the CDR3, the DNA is TGTGCCAGCAGCCGGGGAGAGGGGAAACAGCCCCAGCATTTT.

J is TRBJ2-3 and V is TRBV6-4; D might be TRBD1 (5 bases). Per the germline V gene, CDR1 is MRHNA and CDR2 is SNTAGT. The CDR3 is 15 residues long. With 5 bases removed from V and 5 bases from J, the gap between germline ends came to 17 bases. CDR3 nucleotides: TGTGCCAGCAGTCCCGAAGGGCAAAGGGGAGATACGCAGTATTTT. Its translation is CASSPEGQRGDTQYF.

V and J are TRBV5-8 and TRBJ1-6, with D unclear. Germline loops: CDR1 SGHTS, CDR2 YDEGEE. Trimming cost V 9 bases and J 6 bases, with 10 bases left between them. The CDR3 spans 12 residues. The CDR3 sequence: CATSPGNSPLHF. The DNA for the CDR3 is TGTGCCACGTCGCCCGGTAATTCACCCCTCCACTTT.

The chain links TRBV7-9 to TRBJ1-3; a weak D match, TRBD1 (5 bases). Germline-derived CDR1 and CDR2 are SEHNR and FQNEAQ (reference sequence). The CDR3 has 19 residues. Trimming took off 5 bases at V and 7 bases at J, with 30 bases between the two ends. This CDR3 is CASSLVIHLGGGGLNTIYF. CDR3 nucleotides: TGTGCCAGCAGCCTCGTGATCCATCTGGGCGGCGGGGGATTGAACACCATATATTTT. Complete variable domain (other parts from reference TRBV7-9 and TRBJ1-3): DTGVSQNPRHKITKRGQNVTFRCDPISEHNRLYWYRQTLGQGPEFLTYFQNEAQLEKSRLLSDRFSAERPKGSFSTLEIQRTEQGDSAMYLCASSLVIHLGGGGLNTIYFGEGSWLTVV.

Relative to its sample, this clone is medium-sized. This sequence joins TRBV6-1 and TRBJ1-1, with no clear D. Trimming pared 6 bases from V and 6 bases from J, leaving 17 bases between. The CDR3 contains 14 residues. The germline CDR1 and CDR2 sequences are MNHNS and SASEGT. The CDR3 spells CASRRADSEPEAFF. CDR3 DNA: TGTGCCAGCAGGCGTGCAGACTCAGAACCTGAAGCTTTCTTT.

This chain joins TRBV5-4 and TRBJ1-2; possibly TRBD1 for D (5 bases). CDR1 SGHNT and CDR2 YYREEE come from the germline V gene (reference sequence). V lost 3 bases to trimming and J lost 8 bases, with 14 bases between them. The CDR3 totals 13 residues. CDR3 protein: CASSSYGGQGYTF. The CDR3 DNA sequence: TGTGCCAGCAGCTCCTACGGGGGTCAGGGCTACACCTTC.

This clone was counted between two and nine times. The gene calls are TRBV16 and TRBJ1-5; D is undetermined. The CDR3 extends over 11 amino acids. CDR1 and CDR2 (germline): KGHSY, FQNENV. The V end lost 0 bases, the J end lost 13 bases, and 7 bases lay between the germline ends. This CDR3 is CASSQSSQQHF. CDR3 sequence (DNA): TGTGCCAGCAGCCAATCCAGCCAGCAGCATTTT.